What follows are 14 T cell receptor beta chains derived from one specimen sequenced in a study of blood T cell repertoires in COVID-19 (dated by TCRdb to 2018 to 2021). Preparation of the library involved the immunoSEQ multiplex PCR assay. TCRdb retrieved this table from immuneACCESS and kept in-frame rearrangements only. Not all clones are present; in checked studies, unresolved V genes account for under half, and no reason is known for the remainder. The sample contains tens of thousands of clones, approximately 90% of them found a single time. The ten largest account for around 4.9% of the sample. The material sequenced was peripheral blood. These receptors all stem from a human donor in a cohort sampled during active COVID-19.

The chain couples TRBV14 to TRBJ1-2; no clear D gene. Trimming removed 3 bases at V and 9 bases at J, with 14 bases between. The germline gives CDR1 SGHDN, CDR2 FVKESK. This CDR3 contains 13 residues. The CDR3 nucleotides read TGTGCCAGCAGCCACGGGAAGGGCGGGAGCTACACCTTC. This codes for CASSHGKGGSYTF.

This clone was recorded once. The chain carries TRBV18 and TRBJ1-6, with D unclear. Germline V gives CDR1 KGHSH, CDR2 LQKENI. Trimming took 3 bases from V and 0 from J, leaving 12 bases between them. This CDR3 region has 17 residues. Here the CDR3 reads CASSPLSGISYNSPLHF. CDR3 nucleotides: TGTGCCAGCTCACCGTTGTCGGGGATCTCCTATAATTCACCCCTCCACTTT. The full variable domain, in which reference TRBV18 and TRBJ1-6 provide the parts outside the CDR3, is NAGVMQNPRHLVRRRGQEARLRCSPMKGHSHVYWYRQLPEEGLKFMVYLQKENIIDESGMPKERFSAEFPKEGPSILRIQQVVRGDSAAYFCASSPLSGISYNSPLHFGNGTRLTVT.

A few counts support this clone. The V and J genes are TRBV7-9 and TRBJ2-2, with D perhaps matching TRBD1 (5 bases). The germline V and J ends were trimmed by 5 bases and 4 bases, with 11 bases remaining between them. This CDR3 spans 14 amino acids. Germline V gene data show CDR1 as SEHNR and CDR2 as FQNEAQ (reference sequence). The CDR3 loop reads CASSRQGSTGELFF. The CDR3, as DNA: TGTGCCAGCAGCCGTCAGGGATCCACCGGGGAGCTGTTTTTT. Variable domain in full (rest from reference TRBV7-9 and TRBJ2-2): DTGVSQNPRHKITKRGQNVTFRCDPISEHNRLYWYRQTLGQGPEFLTYFQNEAQLEKSRLLSDRFSAERPKGSFSTLEIQRTEQGDSAMYLCASSRQGSTGELFFGEGSRLTVL.

The chain joins TRBV3-1 (or the pseudogene TRBV3-2) to TRBJ1-6; unclear D gene. This CDR3 has 14 amino acids. Per germline, CDR1 LGHDT and CDR2 YNNKEL (reference sequence). V was trimmed by 4 bases and J by 7 bases, leaving 11 bases between them. The DNA of the CDR3 is TGTGCCAGCAGCCCTTTCAGAGGGAATTCACCCCTCCACTTT. It specifies CASSPFRGNSPLHF.

This clone was recorded only once. The genes are TRBV11-2 and TRBJ1-2; 7 bases are shared with TRBD1. The CDR3 spans 14 residues. Per the germline V gene, CDR1 is SGHAT and CDR2 is FQNNGV. The ends lost 2 bases at V and 8 bases at J; junction bases unmatched: 8. CDR3 sequence (DNA): TGTGCCAGCAGCTTAATTGAGGGGGCAGGCGGCTACACCTTC. Translating gives CASSLIEGAGGYTF.

This sequence joins TRBV5-1 and TRBJ2-1; 10 bases agree with TRBD2. CDR1 is SGHRS, CDR2 YFSETQ, per germline. CDR3 length: 14 amino acids. Germline trimming cut 2 bases from V and 6 bases from J; bases unmatched to any gene: 2. Here the CDR3 reads CASSLPSGSNEQFF. In nucleotides, the CDR3 is TGCGCCAGCAGCTTACCTAGCGGGAGCAATGAGCAGTTCTTC.

The chain couples TRBV5-1 to TRBJ2-5; 10 bases are shared with TRBD2. With V trimmed by 4 bases and J by 2 bases, 5 bases remained unmatched. The CDR3 is 15 amino acids. From germline, CDR1 is SGHRS and CDR2 YFSETQ. The CDR3 nucleotides are TGCGCCAGCAGCCTAGGACTAGCGGTACAAGAGACCCAGTACTTC. Protein product: CASSLGLAVQETQYF.

The rearrangement uses TRBV18 and TRBJ2-7, with D tentatively TRBD1 (6 bases). V shed 3 bases and J shed 7 bases, with 10 bases lying between them. The CDR3 contains 12 residues. Germline CDR1 is KGHSH and CDR2 is LQKENI. The CDR3 nucleotides are TGTGCCAGCTCACCCAGGGGCGGGGAGCAGTACTTC. It specifies CASSPRGGEQYF.

V gene TRBV27 combines with J gene TRBJ1-1; possibly TRBD1 for D (6 bases). Germline V CDR1 and CDR2: MNHEY, SMNVEV (reference sequence). The CDR3 has 13 amino acids. Trimming left V 6 bases short and J 1 base short, with 9 bases between. CDR3 bases: TGTGCCAGCAGAGGGGGGGCGAACACTGAAGCTTTCTTT. Protein sequence: CASRGGANTEAFF.

This chain joins TRBV6-5 and TRBJ1-1; D unresolved. Germline V lookup: CDR1 MNHEY, CDR2 SVGAGI. The CDR3 consists of 13 residues. V was shortened by 7 bases and J by 6 bases, with 15 bases between the two germline ends. CDR3 residues: CASTKHRGAEAFF. CDR3 sequence (DNA): TGTGCCAGCACTAAACACCGAGGTGCTGAAGCTTTCTTT.

The chain has TRBV6-2 or TRBV6-3 and TRBJ1-5; TRBD1 agrees at 7 bases. Germline V gene sequence: CDR1 MNHEY, CDR2 SVGEGT. The CDR3 has 15 residues. V shed 5 bases and J 4 bases; nucleotides not matched to a gene: 8. In DNA, the CDR3 is TGTGCCAGCAGTGGCGGGACAGTTGGGAATCAGCCCCAGCATTTT. Its protein product is CASSGGTVGNQPQHF.

The chain joins TRBV5-4 to TRBJ2-5; 9 bases agree with TRBD2. This CDR3 contains 18 residues. V lost 4 bases to trimming and J lost 4 bases; unmatched junction nucleotides: 17. Germline V gene data show CDR1 as SGHNT and CDR2 as YYREEE (reference sequence). The CDR3 protein is CASSIGASGAEGGETQYF. The CDR3 DNA sequence: TGTGCCAGCAGCATTGGGGCTAGCGGGGCAGAGGGCGGAGAGACCCAGTACTTC. The whole variable domain, remainder taken from reference TRBV5-4 and TRBJ2-5, is ETGVTQSPTHLIKTRGQQVTLRCSSQSGHNTVSWYQQALGQGPQFIFQYYREEENGRGNFPPRFSGLQFPNYSSELNVNALELDDSALYLCASSIGASGAEGGETQYFGPGTRLLVL.

CDR3 in DNA: TGTGCCAGCAGAGGGGGTAGTAGGGGGCGCCTCGAGCAGTACTTC. Translation: CASRGGSRGRLEQYF. The chain recombines TRBV28 with TRBJ2-7, with 7 positions matching TRBD1. This CDR3 is 15 amino acids long. After removal of 6 bases from V and 6 bases from J, the junction contained 14 bases not matched to a gene. Germline V gives CDR1 MDHEN, CDR2 SYDVKM.

This chain uses TRBV20-1 with TRBJ2-5; D is ambiguous. CDR1 is DFQATT and CDR2 is SNEGSKA in the germline V gene (reference sequence). The CDR3 is made up of 11 amino acids. The germline V and J ends were trimmed by 1 base and 6 bases, with 6 bases remaining between them. The DNA of the CDR3 is TGCAGTGCTAGAGGAGAAAAGACCCAGTACTTC. Translation: CSARGEKTQYF.